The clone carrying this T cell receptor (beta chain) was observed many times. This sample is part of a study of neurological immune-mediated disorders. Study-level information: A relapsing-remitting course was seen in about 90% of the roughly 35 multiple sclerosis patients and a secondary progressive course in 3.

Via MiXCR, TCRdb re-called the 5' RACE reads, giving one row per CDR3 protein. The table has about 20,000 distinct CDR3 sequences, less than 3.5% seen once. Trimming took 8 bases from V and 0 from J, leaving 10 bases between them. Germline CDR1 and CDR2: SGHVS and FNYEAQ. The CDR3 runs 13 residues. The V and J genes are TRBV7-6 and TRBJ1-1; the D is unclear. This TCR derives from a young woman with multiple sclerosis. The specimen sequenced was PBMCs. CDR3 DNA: TGTGCCAGCCAAATCCTTATGAACACTGAAGCTTTCTTT. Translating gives CASQILMNTEAFF.